This TCR beta chain comes out of a study of blood T cell repertoires in COVID-19. Study details: Specimens from acute and convalescent COVID-19 originated in the United States, Italy and Spain. The cDNA or gDNA used as material had been derived from T cells, B-cell-depleted T cells, or PBMCs.

On this clone itself: Because the CDR3's place on the DNA is in doubt, the DNA is left out and the CDR3 is given as listed by TCRdb.

Original handling: Reference gene primer amplification in the assay estimated nucleated cell counts. Data came from immunoSEQ multiplex PCR; TCRdb stores just in-frame clones and leaves some out. Clone size and the V and J calls come from that table; the DNA yielded D and trimming. The sample yields approximately 170,000 clones, 70% to 85% seen once. From germline, CDR1 is MNHEY and CDR2 SVGAGI. 15 amino acids form the CDR3, both terminal residues included. The sample taken for sequencing was peripheral blood. The rearrangement joins TRBV6-5 to TRBJ2-7; no DNA check was done on the table's D call, TRBD1. This clonotype originated in a woman aged 45-65 years with acute or convalescent COVID-19. This chain's CDR3 is CASSSSTGNPYEQYF.